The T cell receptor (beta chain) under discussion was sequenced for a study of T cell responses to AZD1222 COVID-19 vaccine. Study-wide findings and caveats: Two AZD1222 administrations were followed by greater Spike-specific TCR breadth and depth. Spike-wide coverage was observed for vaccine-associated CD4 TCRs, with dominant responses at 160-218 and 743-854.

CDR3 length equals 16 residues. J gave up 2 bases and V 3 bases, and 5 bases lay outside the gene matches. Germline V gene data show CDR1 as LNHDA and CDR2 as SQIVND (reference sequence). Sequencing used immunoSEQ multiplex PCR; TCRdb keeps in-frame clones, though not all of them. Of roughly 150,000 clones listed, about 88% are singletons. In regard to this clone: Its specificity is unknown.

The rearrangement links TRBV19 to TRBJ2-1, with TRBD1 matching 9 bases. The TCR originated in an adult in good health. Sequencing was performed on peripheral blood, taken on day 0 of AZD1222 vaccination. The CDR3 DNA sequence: TGTGCCAGTAGTATTGGACAGGGGAGGACCTACAATGAGCAGTTCTTC. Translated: CASSIGQGRTYNEQFF.